Shown below are 25 T cell receptor beta chains from a single sample sequenced in a study of cytomegalovirus exposure and HLA in healthy donors. PCR amplification relied on 60 Vbeta primers (plus 13 Jbeta primers). The protocol was immunoSEQ multiplex PCR, while the TCRdb copy is restricted to in-frame clones and leaves out a portion. The sample has approximately 77,000 clones; roughly 80% are singletons. Source material: PBMCs. All receptors derive from a middle-aged man in good health and CMV-seronegative.

A single count supports this clone. This chain connects TRBV4-3 to TRBJ1-5; 7 bases match TRBD1. The CDR3 is made up of 14 amino acids. Germline trimming cut 3 bases from V and 9 bases from J; bases unmatched to any gene: 8. CDR1 is LGHNA, CDR2 YSLEER, per germline. CDR3 loop: CASSQGQSAGPQHF. CDR3 bases: TGCGCCAGCAGCCAGGGACAGTCAGCGGGGCCCCAGCATTTT.

This chain uses TRBV7-2 with TRBJ2-5; D is possibly TRBD2 (7 bases). Per germline, CDR1 SGHTA and CDR2 FQGNSA. This CDR3 spans 14 amino acids. The V and J ends lost 5 bases and 4 bases respectively, with 14 bases between them. Here the CDR3 reads CASSPGRGAETQYF. The CDR3 DNA sequence: TGTGCCAGCAGCCCCGGCCGGGGGGCAGAGACCCAGTACTTC. The complete variable domain, with remaining parts taken from reference TRBV7-2 and TRBJ2-5, reads GAGVSQSPSNKVTEKGKDVELRCDPISGHTALYWYRQSLGQGLEFLIYFQGNSAPDKSGLPSDRFSAERTGGSVSTLTIQRTQQEDSAVYLCASSPGRGAETQYFGPGTRLLVL.

V and J are TRBV28 and TRBJ2-1; 10 positions agree with TRBD2. The CDR3 is made up of 15 amino acids. V lost 7 bases, J lost 6 bases, and 9 bases stayed unmatched. CDR1 is MDHEN, CDR2 SYDVKM, per germline. CDR3 sequence (DNA): TGTGCCAGCACCCTCCCTAGCGGGAGAGTCAATGAGCAGTTCTTC. Its protein product is CASTLPSGRVNEQFF.

The V gene is TRBV19, the J gene TRBJ1-5, with a tentative D call TRBD1 (6 bases). V gave up 3 bases and J gave up 2 bases, with 14 bases separating them. The CDR3 runs 16 residues. Looked up from germline, CDR1 is LNHDA and CDR2 is SQIVND (reference sequence). CDR3 nucleotide sequence: TGTGCCAGTAGTATTTTGAGACAGGTCGGCAATCAGCCCCAGCATTTT. Encoded protein: CASSILRQVGNQPQHF.

The chain couples TRBV9 to TRBJ2-7; 11 bases map to TRBD2. This CDR3 is built from 14 residues. Germline trimming cut 3 bases from V and 2 bases from J; bases unmatched to any gene: 1. Germline values: CDR1 SGDLS, CDR2 YYNGEE. Here the CDR3 reads CASSETSGAYEQYF. The CDR3 nucleotides are TGTGCCAGCAGCGAGACTAGCGGGGCCTACGAGCAGTACTTC.

The chain combines TRBV9 with TRBJ1-1; D is ambiguous. The germline V gene has CDR1 SGDLS and CDR2 YYNGEE. The CDR3 is 13 residues long. The V gene lost 0 bases and the J gene lost 3 bases, with 6 bases spanning the gap. In nucleotides, the CDR3 is TGTGCCAGCAGCGTAGGTTCAGACACTGAAGCTTTCTTT. It encodes CASSVGSDTEAFF.

This clone was found once. The rearrangement joins TRBV18 to TRBJ1-4; D is unclear. Germline V lookup: CDR1 KGHSH, CDR2 LQKENI. The ends were cut back, 6 bases at V and 3 bases at J, with 8 bases in the middle. The CDR3 loop spans 13 amino acids. The CDR3 sequence: CASSRGANEKLFF. The CDR3 DNA reads as TGTGCCAGCTCGCGCGGGGCTAATGAAAAACTGTTTTTT.

V is TRBV7-9 and J is TRBJ1-1; D gene unclear. Trimming stripped 1 base from V and 4 bases from J, with 10 bases between. The CDR3 length is 14 residues. Germline-derived CDR1 and CDR2 are SEHNR and FQNEAQ (reference sequence). CDR3 coding DNA: TGTGCCAGCAGCTTAGTTTGGGCCGGCACTGAAGCTTTCTTT. Protein product: CASSLVWAGTEAFF.

This chain uses TRBV28 with TRBJ1-2, with a tentative D call TRBD1 (5 bases). V dropped 10 bases and J dropped 4 bases, with 10 bases sitting between them. This CDR3 has 11 residues. Germline V CDR1 and CDR2: MDHEN, SYDVKM. CDR3 protein: CAIWGGYGYTF. Written as DNA, the CDR3 is TGTGCCATCTGGGGGGGCTATGGCTACACCTTC.

This rearrangement joins TRBV11-1 to TRBJ1-1; TRBD1 matches 8 bases. The CDR3 length is 14 residues. Germline V lookup: CDR1 SGHAT, CDR2 FQDESV (reference sequence). With 4 bases clipped from V and 5 bases from J, the junction kept 6 bases outside the gene matches. In DNA, the CDR3 is TGTGCCAGCAGCTCCCGGACAGGGAGGACTGAAGCTTTCTTT. It codes for CASSSRTGRTEAFF. The full variable domain, completed using reference TRBV11-1 and TRBJ1-1, is EAEVAQSPRYKITEKSQAVAFWCDPISGHATLYWYRQILGQGPELLVQFQDESVVDDSQLPKDRFSAERLKGVDSTLKIQPAELGDSAMYLCASSSRTGRTEAFFGQGTRLTVV.

This clone was observed a single time. The V gene is TRBV28, the J gene TRBJ2-7; 9 bases are shared with TRBD1. V was pared by 5 bases and J by 6 bases, with 8 bases of the junction left unmatched. The germline gives CDR1 MDHEN, CDR2 SYDVKM. This CDR3 is built from 14 residues. For the CDR3, the DNA is TGTGCCAGCAGTGACGGGACAGGGATGCGCGAGCAGTACTTC. Translated: CASSDGTGMREQYF. Together with reference TRBV28 and TRBJ2-7, the CDR3 gives the full variable domain: DVKVTQSSRYLVKRTGEKVFLECVQDMDHENMFWYRQDPGLGLRLIYFSYDVKMKEKGDIPEGYSVSREKKERFSLILESASTNQTSMYLCASSDGTGMREQYFGPGTRLTVT.

The chain has TRBV28 and TRBJ2-7; 8 nucleotides align to TRBD2. Per the germline V gene, CDR1 is MDHEN and CDR2 is SYDVKM. J was trimmed by 3 bases and V by 6 bases; bases with no gene match: 7. This CDR3 region has 14 residues. The CDR3 DNA reads as TGTGCCAGCAGAAGCGGGAGCCACTTCTACGAGCAGTACTTC. Translated: CASRSGSHFYEQYF.

The CDR3 coding sequence is TGTGCCAGCAGTTTGGACAGGGGGGCAGATACGCAGTATTTT. Translating it yields CASSLDRGADTQYF. The V and J genes are TRBV7-8 and TRBJ2-3; the match to TRBD1 covers 10 bases. Trimming took 6 bases from V and 4 from J; bases not matched to a gene: 4. Germline-derived CDR1 and CDR2 are SGHVS and FQNEAQ. This CDR3 has 14 residues. Full variable domain (rest looked up from reference TRBV7-8 and TRBJ2-3): GAGVSQSPRYKVAKRGQDVALRCDPISGHVSLFWYQQALGQGPEFLTYFQNEAQLDKSGLPSDRFFAERPEGSVSTLKIQRTQQEDSAVYLCASSLDRGADTQYFGPGTRLTVL.

This clone was counted between two and nine times. The V gene is TRBV6-1, the J gene TRBJ1-1; no reliable D call. Deletions cut 7 bases from V and 11 bases from J, with 8 bases between. The CDR3 spans 9 residues. Germline values: CDR1 MNHNS, CDR2 SASEGT. CDR3 DNA sequence: TGTGCCAGCACCTCCGGGGCTTTCTTT. This sequence encodes CASTSGAFF.

Only one count was recorded for this clone. The chain joins TRBV27 to TRBJ2-1, with 8 bases that match TRBD1. Germline V gene data show CDR1 as MNHEY and CDR2 as SMNVEV (reference sequence). Trimming at V came to 6 bases and at J to 8 bases, leaving 9 bases not matched to a gene. CDR3 size: 14 residues. CDR3 sequence reads: CASRGGQVVDEQFF. CDR3 nucleotide sequence: TGTGCCAGCAGGGGGGGACAGGTTGTCGATGAGCAGTTCTTC.

The chain couples TRBV7-2 to TRBJ2-4; TRBD2 agrees at 8 bases. Per germline, CDR1 SGHTA and CDR2 FQGNSA. Trimming cost V 1 base and J 1 base; bases outside gene matches: 0. This CDR3 spans 15 amino acids. The CDR3 here is CASSLEREAKNIQYF. As DNA, the CDR3 is TGTGCCAGCAGCTTAGAGCGGGAGGCCAAAAACATTCAGTACTTC.

The CDR3 loop reads CASSTTGGIEQFF. The DNA for the CDR3 is TGTGCCAGCAGTACGACAGGGGGCATTGAGCAGTTCTTC. The genes are TRBV6-6 and TRBJ2-1, with 10 bases matching TRBD1. CDR1 and CDR2 from the germline V gene are MNHNY and SVGAGI (reference sequence). This CDR3 has 13 residues. Trimming took 5 bases from V and 9 from J; bases not matched to a gene: 4.

The chain recombines TRBV19 with TRBJ2-1; 10 bases are a match to TRBD1. Germline V gene lookup returns CDR1 LNHDA and CDR2 SQIVND (reference sequence). The V segment lost 7 bases and the J segment 9 bases; nucleotides outside the gene matches: 12. The CDR3 length is 15 residues. The CDR3 region has the DNA TGTGCCAGTACCACGGGACAGGGGCCTGCGGGTGAGCAGTTCTTC. It translates to CASTTGQGPAGEQFF.

A single count supports this clone. V and J are TRBV7-6 and TRBJ2-7, with D tentatively TRBD2 (6 bases). The germline V gene encodes CDR1 SGHVS and CDR2 FNYEAQ. V lost 5 bases and J 2 bases, leaving 16 bases between the germline ends. CDR3 size: 15 residues. CDR3: CASSPGGVAPYEQYF. CDR3 sequence (DNA): TGTGCCAGCAGCCCCGGCGGGGTAGCTCCCTACGAGCAGTACTTC.

This chain connects TRBV5-6 to TRBJ2-1; 10 bases are shared with TRBD2. This CDR3 is 18 amino acids long. CDR1 is SGHDT and CDR2 is YYEEEE in the germline V gene. Trimming cost V 0 bases and J 1 base; bases outside gene matches: 7. DNA of the CDR3: TGTGCCAGCAGCTTGGGCGTTAGCGGGAGGTCTTCCTACAATGAGCAGTTCTTC. This codes for CASSLGVSGRSSYNEQFF.

The V and J genes are TRBV9 and TRBJ1-1; weak D call: TRBD1 (6 bases). V lost 0 bases, J lost 9 bases, and 15 bases lay in between. The CDR3 is made up of 14 amino acids. The germline V gene encodes CDR1 SGDLS and CDR2 YYNGEE. The CDR3 region has the DNA TGTGCCAGCAGCGTAGCTCAGGGGACATCAAAAGCTTTCTTT. The encoded protein is CASSVAQGTSKAFF.

The chain recombines TRBV27 with TRBJ1-3; D is unresolved. This CDR3 comprises 15 residues. The germline gives CDR1 MNHEY, CDR2 SMNVEV (reference sequence). V shed 3 bases and J shed 2 bases, with 11 bases lying between them. The CDR3 loop is CASSFRGLAGNTIYF. CDR3 sequence (DNA): TGTGCCAGCAGTTTCCGAGGTTTGGCTGGAAACACCATATATTTT.

The chain employs TRBV7-2 and TRBJ2-2, with TRBD1 matching over 7 bases. V lost 5 bases and J lost 4; bases outside the gene matches: 4. There are 14 residues in the CDR3. CDR1 and CDR2 from the germline V gene are SGHTA and FQGNSA. CDR3: CASSRQGITGELFF. CDR3 DNA sequence: TGTGCCAGCAGCCGACAGGGAATCACCGGGGAGCTGTTTTTT.

This clone turned up a few times. This sequence joins TRBV29-1 and TRBJ2-7; 8 nucleotides match TRBD2. The CDR3 has 13 amino acids. The V gene's germline CDR1 is SQVTM and CDR2 ANQGSEA. V shed 8 bases, J shed 6 bases, and the junction held 12 bases outside the gene matches. CDR3 sequence reads: CSSLSPSGGEQYF. Here the CDR3 DNA reads TGCAGCTCACTTTCACCCAGCGGGGGCGAGCAGTACTTC.

The chain links TRBV19 to TRBJ1-2; D is possibly TRBD1 (6 bases). This CDR3 has 14 amino acids. Looked up from germline, CDR1 is LNHDA and CDR2 is SQIVND (reference sequence). The V and J ends lost 2 bases and 8 bases respectively, with 15 bases between them. The CDR3 region is CASSILGAQGGYTF. In DNA, the CDR3 is TGTGCCAGTAGTATACTCGGGGCCCAGGGGGGCTACACCTTC.